A single T cell receptor beta chain is shown here with its context. The data are from a study of CD8 T cells in Susac syndrome. CDR1 DFQATT and CDR2 SNEGSKA come from the germline V gene (reference sequence). There are 13 residues in the CDR3. Trimming removed 6 bases at V and 3 bases at J, with 14 bases between. With random hexamers, reverse transcription was performed on about 0.5 to 1 ug of RNA. In TCRdb, the immunoSEQ multiplex PCR reads were re-called with MiXCR into one record per CDR3 protein. The sample lists some 170,000 distinct CDR3 sequences, approximately 95% seen once, with approximately 0.1% in the top ten.

Source material: CD4+ T cells from PBMCs. The clonotype was recovered from a human donor in good health. The genes are TRBV20-1 and TRBJ2-5, with D possibly matching TRBD2 (6 bases). This chain's CDR3 is CSADRDWKETQYF. CDR3 coding DNA: TGCAGTGCGGACCGGGACTGGAAAGAGACCCAGTACTTC.